What follows are 23 T cell receptor beta chains derived from one specimen sequenced in a study of T cells in Graves' hyperthyroidism and ophthalmopathy. RNA transcripts provided the source from which TCR beta CDR3 regions were amplified. Primed by the HTBI set, a first-round RT-PCR was run on the TCR CDR3. TCRdb re-derived calls from the multiplex PCR reads in MiXCR, one entry per CDR3 protein. The sample yields 600,000 to 700,000 distinct CDR3 sequences, nearly 45% seen once. The sample comprised peripheral blood or thyroid tissue (not recorded which). Every receptor here comes from an adult man with Graves' disease, either hyperthyroidism or ophthalmopathy (not recorded which).

This clonotype is a singleton in its sample. This chain joins TRBV2 and TRBJ1-1; no reliable D call. This CDR3 comprises 14 residues. The germline CDR1 and CDR2 sequences are SNHLY and FYNNEI. The V gene lost 7 bases and the J gene lost 5 bases, with 17 bases spanning the gap. The chain's CDR3 is CASKPAPLGTEAFF. CDR3 bases: TGTGCCAGCAAACCGGCCCCCCTCGGGACTGAAGCTTTCTTT.

This clonotype turned up a few times. J is TRBJ2-7 and V is TRBV20-1; 8 bases map to TRBD1. The trim removed 2 bases at V and 3 bases at J, leaving 12 bases unmatched. Germline V gene data show CDR1 as DFQATT and CDR2 as SNEGSKA (reference sequence). This CDR3 has 16 amino acids. DNA for the CDR3: TGCAGTGCTAGACCCTTTATAGGACAGGGACTCTACGAGCAGTACTTC. It encodes CSARPFIGQGLYEQYF.

This clonotype came up once. The V call is TRBV7-2, the J call TRBJ2-2, with D possibly being TRBD1 (6 bases). Germline CDR1 reads SGHTA; CDR2 reads FQGNSA. The CDR3 consists of 15 residues. V was clipped by 5 bases and J by 1 base, with 11 bases between them. The CDR3 bases are TGTGCCAGCAGCCCGCGGACAGAGAACACCGGGGAGCTGTTTTTT. Its protein is CASSPRTENTGELFF.

The V gene is TRBV11-2, the J gene TRBJ2-2; 10 nucleotides align to TRBD2. The CDR3 has 18 amino acids. Germline V gene lookup returns CDR1 SGHAT and CDR2 FQNNGV. The ends lost 5 bases at V and 0 bases at J; junction bases unmatched: 9. CDR3 loop: CASSPSLLAGSNTGELFF. CDR3 DNA: TGTGCCAGCAGCCCAAGCCTACTAGCGGGGTCGAACACCGGGGAGCTGTTTTTT.

This chain connects TRBV7-8 to TRBJ2-6; no clear D gene. CDR3 size: 14 residues. Deletions cut 2 bases from V and 4 bases from J, with 6 bases between. CDR1 is SGHVS and CDR2 is FQNEAQ in the germline V gene. CDR3 residues: CASSLSQGANVLTF. The CDR3 DNA sequence: TGTGCCAGCAGCTTATCGCAGGGGGCCAACGTCCTGACTTTC.

The genes are TRBV20-1 and TRBJ2-7; D gene ambiguous. The J call may be incorrect, as the DNA end agrees better with TRBJ2-5. The length of the CDR3 is 10 residues. The germline gives CDR1 DFQATT, CDR2 SNEGSKA (reference sequence). In DNA form, the CDR3 reads TGCAGTGCGCAGACAGAGACCCAGTACTTC. Residues: CSAQTETQYF.

This chain connects TRBV10-3 to TRBJ2-7; D remains ambiguous. V shed 0 bases and J shed 1 base, with 7 bases lying between them. Per the germline V gene, CDR1 is ENHRY and CDR2 is SYGVKD. This CDR3 is 14 amino acids long. The CDR3 bases are TGTGCCATCAGTGAGTCTAAGGTTTCCTACGAGCAGTACTTC. This encodes CAISESKVSYEQYF.

The V call is TRBV9, the J call TRBJ1-6, with TRBD1 as a possible D gene (5 bases). Germline V gene sequence: CDR1 SGDLS, CDR2 YYNGEE. The CDR3 sequence is 15 residues long. The V end was cut by 7 bases, the J end by 6 bases, with 17 bases between. CDR3 loop: CASSPRDGRNSPLHF. The CDR3 bases are TGTGCCAGCTCACCAAGGGACGGACGTAATTCACCCCTCCACTTT. The variable domain in full, with the rest retrieved from reference TRBV9 and TRBJ1-6, is DSGVTQTPKHLITATGQRVTLRCSPRSGDLSVYWYQQSLDQGLQFLIQYYNGEERAKGNILERFSAQQFPDLHSELNLSSLELGDSALYFCASSPRDGRNSPLHFGNGTRLTVT.

This chain uses TRBV5-1 with TRBJ1-1; 9 bases fit TRBD1. There are 16 residues in the CDR3. The V gene's germline CDR1 is SGHRS and CDR2 YFSETQ. After removal of 2 bases from V and 4 bases from J, the junction contained 9 bases not matched to a gene. The CDR3 DNA reads TGCGCCAGCAGCTTTCGCCCGGGACAGGGTGTCACTGAAGCTTTCTTT. Encoded protein: CASSFRPGQGVTEAFF.

The chain uses TRBV7-9 and TRBJ2-7, with 8 bases fitting TRBD2. Germline lookup yields CDR1 SEHNR and CDR2 FQNEAQ (reference sequence). The CDR3 loop spans 17 amino acids. V shed 2 bases and J 6 bases; nucleotides not matched to a gene: 15. The CDR3 nucleotides read TGTGCCAGCAGCTTACCGGGCGGGGGGCCAGTTCCAACCGAGCAGTACTTC. Protein product: CASSLPGGGPVPTEQYF.

This clonotype was recorded a few times. This chain links TRBV2 with TRBJ1-4; 8 bases are shared with TRBD1. V was pared by 5 bases and J by 6 bases, with 11 bases of the junction left unmatched. Germline assignment: CDR1 SNHLY and CDR2 FYNNEI. The CDR3 spans 16 residues. The CDR3 is CASSTNRDRRDEKLFF. As DNA, the CDR3 is TGTGCCAGCAGTACGAACCGGGACAGGCGAGATGAAAAACTGTTTTTT.

The chain recombines TRBV7-8 with TRBJ1-5; 7 nucleotides agree with TRBD1. The CDR3 totals 14 residues. The germline V gene encodes CDR1 SGHVS and CDR2 FQNEAQ. The V segment lost 1 base and the J segment 4 bases; nucleotides outside the gene matches: 1. CDR3 region: CASSLEGQNQPQHF. The CDR3 DNA follows: TGTGCCAGCAGCTTAGAGGGACAGAATCAGCCCCAGCATTTT.

The sample holds one count of this clonotype. The gene calls are TRBV2 and TRBJ1-6; unclear D gene. With 4 bases removed from V and 7 bases from J, the gap between germline ends came to 17 bases. This CDR3 region has 16 residues. Germline V gene data show CDR1 as SNHLY and CDR2 as FYNNEI. CDR3 sequence (DNA): TGTGCCAGCAGTGCTAGAGTGGGGAGGCCGAATTCACCCCTCCACTTT. Translation gives CASSARVGRPNSPLHF.

The chain combines TRBV7-9 with TRBJ2-7, with D hard to call. V lost 7 bases and J lost 2, with 15 bases in between. The CDR3 loop spans 14 amino acids. Per the germline V gene, CDR1 is SEHNR and CDR2 is FQNEAQ (reference sequence). CDR3 DNA sequence: TGTGCCAGCACCGGGCCCCGAAACCCCTACGAGCAGTACTTC. Its protein product is CASTGPRNPYEQYF.

The rearrangement uses TRBV6-2 or TRBV6-3 and TRBJ1-4; TRBD1 matches 9 bases. J lost 4 bases, V lost 2 bases, and 5 bases had no gene match. The CDR3 sequence is 16 residues long. Germline V CDR1 and CDR2: MNHEY, SVGEGT. CDR3 amino acids: CASSYTGGISNEKLFF. For the CDR3, the DNA is TGTGCCAGCAGTTACACAGGGGGCATCAGTAATGAAAAACTGTTTTTT.

Ten or more counts support this clonotype. The CDR3 region has the DNA TGTGCCAGCAGCCGGACTTACCAAGAGACCCAGTACTTC. Translated, it gives CASSRTYQETQYF. The genes are TRBV6-5 and TRBJ2-5; a weak D match, TRBD2 (5 bases). The CDR3 is 13 residues long. Deletions cut 6 bases from V and 0 bases from J, with 8 bases between. Germline CDR1 is MNHEY and CDR2 is SVGAGI.

The gene calls are TRBV7-9 and TRBJ1-4; D perhaps matches TRBD1 (5 bases). The V gene's germline CDR1 is SEHNR and CDR2 FQNEAQ (reference sequence). The CDR3 spans 15 residues. The V gene lost 2 bases and the J gene lost 7 bases, with 14 bases spanning the gap. CDR3 sequence (DNA): TGTGCCAGCAGCTTAAGCGGGGCTGGGACTGAAAAACTGTTTTTT. Encoded protein: CASSLSGAGTEKLFF.

This clonotype was recorded a few times. This rearrangement joins TRBV9 to TRBJ1-1; D call uncertain. CDR1 and CDR2 (germline): SGDLS, YYNGEE. The CDR3 sequence is 13 residues long. The V end was cut by 2 bases, the J end by 2 bases, with 7 bases between. CDR3 amino acids: CASSVDHNTEAFF. The CDR3 DNA reads TGTGCCAGCAGCGTTGATCATAACACTGAAGCTTTCTTT.

This clonotype was detected only once. The CDR3 spells CSGSRRPTF. In nucleotides, the CDR3 is TGCAGCGGCTCCCGCCGACCCACCTTC. The V gene is TRBV29-1, the J gene TRBJ1-2, with unresolved D. CDR3 size: 9 residues. The germline V gene encodes CDR1 SQVTM and CDR2 ANQGSEA. V was shortened by 7 bases and J by 13 bases, with 13 bases between the two germline ends.

The chain has TRBV7-6 and TRBJ2-5, with TRBD1 as a possible D gene (7 bases). Trimming took 4 bases from V and 9 from J, leaving 15 bases between them. Germline lookup yields CDR1 SGHVS and CDR2 FNYEAQ. This CDR3 is 13 amino acids long. As DNA, the CDR3 is TGTGCCAGCAGCTCATCGGGACAGCGGGCCCAGTACTTC. This codes for CASSSSGQRAQYF. Together with reference TRBV7-6 and TRBJ2-5, the CDR3 gives the full variable domain: GAGVSQSPRYKVTKRGQDVALRCDPISGHVSLYWYRQALGQGPEFLTYFNYEAQQDKSGLPNDRFSAERPEGSISTLTIQRTEQRDSAMYRCASSSSGQRAQYFGPGTRLLVL.

This chain links TRBV6-5 with TRBJ2-5; TRBD1 aligns across 8 bases. J gave up 7 bases and V 5 bases, and 9 bases lay outside the gene matches. This CDR3 has 14 residues. Germline lookup yields CDR1 MNHEY and CDR2 SVGAGI. CDR3 sequence: CASSPSDREPTQYF. The CDR3 nucleotides are TGTGCCAGCAGTCCATCGGACAGGGAACCGACCCAGTACTTC.

A word on this clonotype: A read error may produce the germline difference seen at one junction end. The chain carries TRBV9 and TRBJ2-7; possible D gene TRBD2, 5 bases. The CDR3 length is 13 residues. The germline V gene encodes CDR1 SGDLS and CDR2 YYNGEE. The DNA for the CDR3 is TGTGCCAGCTCGAGGCTGGACTCCTACGGGCAGTACTTC. Protein: CASSRLDSYGQYF.

This clonotype was counted at least ten times. The rearrangement joins TRBV19 to TRBJ1-6; 8 bases fit TRBD1. Germline-derived CDR1 and CDR2 are LNHDA and SQIVND (reference sequence). The CDR3 is 12 residues long. V was pared by 8 bases and J by 10 bases, with 4 bases of the junction left unmatched. The CDR3 DNA reads TGTGCCAGTGGGACAGGAGTATCACCCCTCCACTTT. It codes for CASGTGVSPLHF.